This T cell receptor beta chain was recorded in a study of beta chain features in type 1 diabetes. Study-level results: Type 1 diabetes patients had TCRB CDR3s that were shorter (moderately but significantly so) in all four CD4+ subsets.

The sample holds one count of this clone. Its antigen is unknown. Expressed TCRB transcripts were sequenced because the entire RNA isolate underwent reverse transcription. Assay used: immunoSEQ multiplex PCR; TCRdb lists only in-frame clones, some missing. The sample lists roughly 260,000 clones, just over 20% occurring once. This CDR3 comprises 16 residues. Germline V CDR1 and CDR2: LGHNA, YSLEER. Trimming stripped 0 bases from V and 8 bases from J, with 17 bases between. The rearrangement links TRBV4-3 to TRBJ2-1, with D possibly TRBD2 on 5 matching bases. The sample taken for sequencing was naive CD4+ T cells from blood. The TCR was taken from a woman aged 40 to 50 with type 1 diabetes. The CDR3 region is CASSQEASEGWDEQFF. Here the CDR3 DNA reads TGCGCCAGCAGCCAAGAGGCCTCCGAGGGTTGGGATGAGCAGTTCTTC.